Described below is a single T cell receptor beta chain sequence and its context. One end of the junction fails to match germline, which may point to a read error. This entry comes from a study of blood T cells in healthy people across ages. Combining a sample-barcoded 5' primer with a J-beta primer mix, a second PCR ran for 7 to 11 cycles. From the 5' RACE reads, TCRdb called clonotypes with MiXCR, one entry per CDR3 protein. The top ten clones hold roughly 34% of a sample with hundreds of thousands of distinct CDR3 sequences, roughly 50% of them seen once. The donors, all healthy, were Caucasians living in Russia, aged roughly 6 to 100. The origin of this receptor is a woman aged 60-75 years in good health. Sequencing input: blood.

CDR3 protein: CASSLAEKQAQYF. The CDR3 DNA reads TGTGCCAGCAGTTTAGCAGAGAAACAGGCCCAGTACTTC. This rearrangement joins TRBV7-9 to TRBJ2-7, with D possibly being TRBD1 (5 bases). The CDR3 consists of 13 residues. Germline CDR1 and CDR2: SEHNR and FQNEAQ (reference sequence).